This T cell receptor beta chain was sequenced for a study of CD8+ T cells in alopecia areata. About the study: The SALT score measured affected scalp surface percentage in treated patients.

Following extraction, RNA underwent reverse transcription to cDNA, which served as the sequencing template. Profiling relied on immunoSEQ multiplex PCR, and the TCRdb table lists in-frame clones only, not all of them. Seen here are 80,000 to 95,000 clones, 44% observed once, and the top ten hold around 19%. This clone was counted between two and nine times. Its antigen is not identified. In the same sample, other DNA sequences code for this CDR3. The CDR3 sequence is 12 residues long. From germline, CDR1 is SQVTM and CDR2 ANQGSEA. V gave up 5 bases and J gave up 3 bases; unmatched junction bases: 0. Treatment defined: oral pan-JAK inhibitor, 5-10 mg twice daily. The study team obtained lesional scalp punch biopsies and peripheral blood from alopecia areata patients. Overall study results and limits: More clonal than normal scalp was lesional scalp, particularly alopecia totalis/universalis.

The receptor was derived from a human donor with alopecia areata. This sample comprised CD8+ T cells sorted from blood, obtained at week 24, from a patient treated with tofacitinib. V is TRBV29-1 and J is TRBJ2-2; the match to TRBD2 covers 7 bases. In DNA, the CDR3 is TGCAGCGTTCGGGGGGACACCGGGGAGCTGTTTTTT. It yields the protein CSVRGDTGELFF.